This is a list of T cell receptor beta chains from one sample in a study of T cells in Graves' hyperthyroidism and ophthalmopathy. TCRdb analysed the multiplex PCR reads with MiXCR anew, one entry per CDR3 protein. The sample has 550,000 to 600,000 distinct CDR3 sequences; around 14% are singletons. The source material was blood. These receptors were collected from a woman younger than 30 with Graves' ophthalmopathy. CDR3s include the opening cysteine and the closing phenylalanine or tryptophan. Fields, in order: J gene, V gene, clone size, D gene, CDR3 DNA, CDR3 protein. D genes are given only for firm matches. Rows give clone size only sometimes, using once, few, many, or a class for an expanded clone.

J: TRBJ1-1; V: TRBV7-2; size: .; D: .; DNA: TGTGCCAGCAGTGGGGAGCCCGGGACGGAAGCTTTCTTT; CDR3: CASSGEPGTEAFF
J: TRBJ2-2; V: TRBV11-2; size: many; D: .; DNA: TGTGCCAGCAGCCCAATATTTAGGACTAGGGGGACGAACACCGGGGAGCTGTTTTTT; CDR3: CASSPIFRTRGTNTGELFF
J: TRBJ2-5; V: TRBV12-3/TRBV12-4; size: few; D: .; DNA: TGTGCCAGCAGGGGGGTGGAGACCCAGTACTTC; CDR3: CASRGVETQYF
J: TRBJ1-2; V: TRBV9; size: few; D: .; DNA: TGTGCCAGCAGCACCGGCGACAGGAACGACTATGGCTACACCTTC; CDR3: CASSTGDRNDYGYTF
J: TRBJ2-3; V: TRBV7-9; size: .; D: TRBD2; DNA: TGTGCCAGCAGAAATACGGGACTAGCGGGGGACGATGCATTCGAGATCAGCACAGATACGCAGTATTTT; CDR3: CASRNTGLAGDDAFEISTDTQYF
J: TRBJ2-1; V: TRBV6-1; size: .; D: .; DNA: TGTGCCAGCAGTGGACCACCAGGGGCAATTAGCTCCTACAATGAGCAGTTCTTC; CDR3: CASSGPPGAISSYNEQFF
J: TRBJ2-1; V: TRBV6-2/TRBV6-3; size: few; D: TRBD2; DNA: TGTGCCAGCAGTTACTCCTCCGCGGGGACTAGCGGGGAGCAGTTCTTC; CDR3: CASSYSSAGTSGEQFF
J: TRBJ2-3; V: TRBV28; size: many; D: TRBD2; DNA: TGTGCCAGCAGTCCACGGTCTGGTAGCGGGAACCCAACCACAGATACGCAGTATTTT; CDR3: CASSPRSGSGNPTTDTQYF
J: TRBJ2-3; V: TRBV11-2; size: many; D: TRBD1; DNA: TGTGCCAGCAGCAGAGCAGGGGGTAGCACAGATACGCAGTATTTT; CDR3: CASSRAGGSTDTQYF
J: TRBJ2-5; V: TRBV30; size: .; D: TRBD1; DNA: TGTGCCTGGAGTAGACAGGGGGTGGAGACCCAGTACTTC; CDR3: CAWSRQGVETQYF
J: TRBJ2-7; V: TRBV20-1; size: many; D: .; DNA: TGCAGTGCTAGGGGCCGGACACCCTACGAGCAGTACTTC; CDR3: CSARGRTPYEQYF
J: TRBJ2-5; V: TRBV29-1; size: many; D: .; DNA: TGCAGCGTTGAAAGACATTTAGGAGCAGGGGAGCGAGAGACCCAGTACTTC; CDR3: CSVERHLGAGERETQYF
J: TRBJ2-7; V: TRBV11-3; size: .; D: .; DNA: TGTGCCAGCAGCGGGGGGCCGTCCCTTGCCTACGAGCAGTACTTC; CDR3: CASSGGPSLAYEQYF
J: TRBJ1-2; V: TRBV29-1; size: .; D: .; DNA: TGCAGCGTAAACGGTGCGGGCTACACCTTC; CDR3: CSVNGAGYTF
J: TRBJ1-5; V: TRBV24-1; size: many; D: TRBD1; DNA: TGTGCCACCAGTGTCAAGACAGGGCAGACTCTTTATAGCAATCAGCCCCAGCATTTT; CDR3: CATSVKTGQTLYSNQPQHF
J: TRBJ2-7; V: TRBV20-1; size: many; D: TRBD1; DNA: TGCAGTGCACGACAGGGGGCCTCCTACGAGCAGTACTTC; CDR3: CSARQGASYEQYF
J: TRBJ2-7; V: TRBV3-1; size: many; D: .; DNA: TGTGCCAGCAGCCAAGCGCGACTCGGTGAGCAGTACTTC; CDR3: CASSQARLGEQYF
J: TRBJ2-1; V: TRBV30; size: many; D: .; DNA: TGTGCCTTCGACAGGACTGTTTACAATGAGCAGTTCTTC; CDR3: CAFDRTVYNEQFF
J: TRBJ2-1; V: TRBV6-1; size: .; D: TRBD2; DNA: TGTGCCAGCAGTTTCATACCGGGACTAGCGGTAAATGAGCAGTTCTTC; CDR3: CASSFIPGLAVNEQFF
J: TRBJ2-7; V: TRBV4-1; size: .; D: .; DNA: TGCGCCAGCAGCCCGCGGACCCCTGTCTACGAGCAGTACTTC; CDR3: CASSPRTPVYEQYF
J: TRBJ1-5; V: TRBV4-2; size: .; D: .; DNA: TGTGCCAGCAGCCAAGAGAAAGGGGGTCAGCCCCAGCATTTT; CDR3: CASSQEKGGQPQHF
J: TRBJ2-1; V: TRBV4-2; size: many; D: TRBD2; DNA: TGTGCCAGCAGCCAAGCCACTAGCGTAATATACAATGAGCAGTTCTTC; CDR3: CASSQATSVIYNEQFF
J: TRBJ1-1; V: TRBV11-3; size: .; D: .; DNA: TGTGCCAGCAGCTTAACGTTAACGACTGAAGCTTTCTTT; CDR3: CASSLTLTTEAFF
J: TRBJ1-4; V: TRBV12-3/TRBV12-4; size: many; D: .; DNA: TGTGCCAGCAGTTTAGGAGATGAAAAACTGTTTTTT; CDR3: CASSLGDEKLFF
J: TRBJ2-1; V: TRBV7-2; size: many; D: .; DNA: TGTGCCAGCAGCCCGGACTTTATCGAGCAGTTCTTC; CDR3: CASSPDFIEQFF
J: TRBJ2-3; V: TRBV11-3; size: many; D: TRBD1; DNA: TGTGCCAGCAGCTCGACAGGGGCTACGCAGTATTTT; CDR3: CASSSTGATQYF
J: TRBJ2-7; V: TRBV12-3/TRBV12-4; size: many; D: .; DNA: TGTGCCAGCAGTTTTTCCCCCGCGGACTACGAGCAGTACTTC; CDR3: CASSFSPADYEQYF
J: TRBJ2-7; V: TRBV5-1; size: many; D: .; DNA: TGCGCCAGCAGCTTGCAGCCCTACGAGCAGTACTTC; CDR3: CASSLQPYEQYF
J: TRBJ1-6; V: TRBV20-1; size: many; D: .; DNA: TGCAGTGCTTCTCTGGACAGCCACGATTCACCCCTCCACTTT; CDR3: CSASLDSHDSPLHF
J: TRBJ2-3; V: TRBV28; size: many; D: TRBD1; DNA: TGTGCCAGCAGTTTCGGTCCGACAGGGGAAGACACAGATACGCAGTATTTT; CDR3: CASSFGPTGEDTDTQYF
J: TRBJ2-5; V: TRBV28; size: many; D: TRBD2; DNA: TGTGCCAGCAGTCAACTAGCGGGAGAAGAGACCCAGTACTTC; CDR3: CASSQLAGEETQYF
J: TRBJ2-1; V: TRBV6-1; size: many; D: .; DNA: TGTGCCAGCAGTCCCCGACTGGGCGGCACGAGTAATGAGCAGTTCTTC; CDR3: CASSPRLGGTSNEQFF
J: TRBJ1-1; V: TRBV28; size: many; D: .; DNA: TGTGCCAGCAGCGCCCGGACGGTCCGAAGCACTGAAGCTTTCTTT; CDR3: CASSARTVRSTEAFF
J: TRBJ2-1; V: TRBV27; size: many; D: TRBD2; DNA: TGTGCCAGCAGCATCGGGTATATACGACTAGCGGGAGCTCAAGGTGAGCAGTTCTTC; CDR3: CASSIGYIRLAGAQGEQFF
J: TRBJ1-1; V: TRBV2; size: many; D: .; DNA: TGTGCCAGCAACCCGGGGCCCATGAACACTGAAGCTTTCTTT; CDR3: CASNPGPMNTEAFF
J: TRBJ2-7; V: TRBV12-3/TRBV12-4; size: many; D: TRBD2; DNA: TGTGCCAGCAGTTATGGGGCTAGCGGGAACTACGAGCAGTACTTC; CDR3: CASSYGASGNYEQYF
J: TRBJ2-3; V: TRBV2; size: many; D: .; DNA: TGTGCCAGCAGTGAACGGTTGACAGATACGCAGTATTTT; CDR3: CASSERLTDTQYF
J: TRBJ2-3; V: TRBV27; size: .; D: .; DNA: TGTGCCAGCAGTTTATCGGCCGTACTTTCCACAGATACGCAGTATTTT; CDR3: CASSLSAVLSTDTQYF